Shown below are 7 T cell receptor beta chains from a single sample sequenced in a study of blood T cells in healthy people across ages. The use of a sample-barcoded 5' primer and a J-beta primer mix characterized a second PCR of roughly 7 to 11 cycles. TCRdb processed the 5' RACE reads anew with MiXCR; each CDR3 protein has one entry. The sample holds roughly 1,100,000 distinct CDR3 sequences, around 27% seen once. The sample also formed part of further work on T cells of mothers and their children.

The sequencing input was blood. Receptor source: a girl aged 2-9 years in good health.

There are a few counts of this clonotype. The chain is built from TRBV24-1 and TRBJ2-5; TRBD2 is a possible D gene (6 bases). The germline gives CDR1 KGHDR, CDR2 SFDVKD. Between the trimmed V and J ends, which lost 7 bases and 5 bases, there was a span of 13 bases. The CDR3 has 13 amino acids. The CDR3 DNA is TGTGCCACCAGAGGTGGAGGAGGGGAGACCCAGTACTTC. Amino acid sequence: CATRGGGGETQYF.

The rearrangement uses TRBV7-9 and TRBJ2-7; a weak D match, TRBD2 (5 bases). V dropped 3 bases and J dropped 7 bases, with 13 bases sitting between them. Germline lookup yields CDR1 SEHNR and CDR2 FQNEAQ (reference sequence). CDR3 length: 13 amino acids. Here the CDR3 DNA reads TGTGCCAGCAGCTTTGCGGTGAGGGATGAGCAGTACTTC. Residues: CASSFAVRDEQYF.

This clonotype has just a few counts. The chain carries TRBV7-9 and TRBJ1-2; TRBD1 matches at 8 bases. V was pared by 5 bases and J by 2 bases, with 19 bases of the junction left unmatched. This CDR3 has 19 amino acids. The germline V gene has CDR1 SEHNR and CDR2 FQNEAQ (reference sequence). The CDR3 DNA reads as TGTGCCAGCAGCCGCGGGGTCGGGGGCAGGGGGCCGGTAAACTATGGCTACACCTTC. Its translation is CASSRGVGGRGPVNYGYTF.

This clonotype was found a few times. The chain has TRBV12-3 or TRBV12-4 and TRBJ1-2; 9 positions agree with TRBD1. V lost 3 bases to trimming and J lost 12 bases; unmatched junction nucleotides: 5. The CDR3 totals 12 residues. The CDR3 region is CASSLGQGLDTF. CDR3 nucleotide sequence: TGTGCCAGCAGTTTGGGACAGGGTTTGGACACCTTC.

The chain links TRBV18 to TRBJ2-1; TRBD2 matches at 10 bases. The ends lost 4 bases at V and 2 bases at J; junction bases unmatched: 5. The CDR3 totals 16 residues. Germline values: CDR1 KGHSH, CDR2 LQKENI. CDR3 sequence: CASSLTGTSAYNEQFF. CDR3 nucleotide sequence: TGTGCCAGCTCACTGACCGGGACTAGCGCCTACAATGAGCAGTTCTTC.

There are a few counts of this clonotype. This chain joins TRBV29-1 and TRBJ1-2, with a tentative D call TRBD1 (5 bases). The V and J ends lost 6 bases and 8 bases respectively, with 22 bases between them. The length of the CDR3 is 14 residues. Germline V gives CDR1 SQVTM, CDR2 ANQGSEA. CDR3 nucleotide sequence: TGCAGCGTCCTTGGAGGGACCCTGCTTGAGGGCTACACCTTC. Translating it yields CSVLGGTLLEGYTF. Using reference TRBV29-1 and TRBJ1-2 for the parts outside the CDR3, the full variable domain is SAVISQKPSRDICQRGTSLTIQCQVDSQVTMMFWYRQQPGQSLTLIATANQGSEATYESGFVIDKFPISRPNLTFSTLTVSNMSPEDSSIYLCSVLGGTLLEGYTFGSGTRLTVV.

Written as DNA, the CDR3 is TGTGCCAGCAGCGCGGGAGGGCCTGGAAACACCATATATTTT. Amino acids: CASSAGGPGNTIYF. The chain combines TRBV7-8 with TRBJ1-3; D not resolved. This CDR3 comprises 14 residues. CDR1 and CDR2 from the germline V gene are SGHVS and FQNEAQ. Trimming pared 5 bases from V and 2 bases from J, leaving 10 bases between.